Below are 24 T cell receptor beta chains sequenced from a single sample in a study of response to subunit inactivated influenza vaccine. TCRdb independently ran MiXCR on the RT-PCR reads; one entry per CDR3 protein. The data contain about 700,000 distinct CDR3 sequences, 15% to 19% of them singletons. The sequencing used PBMCs from blood, collected approximately 13 days after vaccination. The receptors derive from a middle-aged man who received an inactivated influenza vaccine.

This clonotype was detected only a few times. The V call is TRBV20-1, the J call TRBJ2-1; 11 bases are shared with TRBD2. V shed 4 bases and J 6 bases; nucleotides not matched to a gene: 11. This CDR3 contains 16 residues. Germline CDR1 reads DFQATT; CDR2 reads SNEGSKA (reference sequence). Here the CDR3 reads CSANPSTSGSANEQFF. CDR3 in DNA: TGCAGTGCTAACCCCTCCACTAGCGGGAGTGCCAATGAGCAGTTCTTC.

This clonotype was counted a few times. The rearrangement joins TRBV4-3 to TRBJ1-4; 9 bases agree with TRBD1. J was trimmed by 5 bases and V by 0 bases; bases with no gene match: 4. CDR3 size: 16 residues. Germline CDR1 and CDR2: LGHNA and YSLEER. This CDR3 reads CASSQDLGQGNEKLFF. CDR3 sequence (DNA): TGCGCCAGCAGCCAAGATCTCGGACAGGGGAATGAAAAACTGTTTTTT.

The CDR3 here is CASSSTTYDGQYF. The CDR3 nucleotides read TGTGCCAGCAGCTCCACCACCTACGACGGGCAGTACTTC. The J gene is TRBJ2-7, the V gene TRBV6-2 or TRBV6-3; D gene ambiguous. Between the trimmed V and J ends, which lost 6 bases and 9 bases, there was a span of 18 bases. The CDR3 contains 13 residues. CDR1 and CDR2 from the germline V gene are MNHEY and SVGEGT.

This clonotype was seen more than once but under ten times. The rearrangement links TRBV12-3 or TRBV12-4 to TRBJ2-3; the match to TRBD2 covers 15 bases. The CDR3 loop spans 16 amino acids. With 7 bases clipped from V and 1 base from J, the junction kept 3 bases outside the gene matches. In DNA form, the CDR3 reads TGTGCCAGCAAAAGGACTAGCGGGAGGGGCACAGATACGCAGTATTTT. This gives the protein CASKRTSGRGTDTQYF.

J is TRBJ1-2 and V is TRBV21-1. TRBV21-1 is a pseudogene segment. This CDR3 is 13 amino acids long. CDR3 sequence (DNA): TGTGCCAGCAGCAACGTATCCGACCGGGGCTACACCTTC. As protein: CASSNVSDRGYTF.

This sequence joins TRBV28 and TRBJ1-4; D is perhaps TRBD1 (5 bases). Trimming left V 6 bases short and J 8 bases short, with 19 bases between. This CDR3 region has 15 residues. Germline loops: CDR1 MDHEN, CDR2 SYDVKM. The CDR3 DNA reads TGTGCCAGCAGGTTTGCGCGGGGCCTGAGGGAAAAACTGTTTTTT. It encodes CASRFARGLREKLFF.

This clonotype was detected many times. The V gene is TRBV29-1, the J gene TRBJ2-1; 11 bases fit TRBD2. Germline loops: CDR1 SQVTM, CDR2 ANQGSEA. The CDR3 extends over 16 amino acids. The V segment lost 1 base and the J segment 1 base; nucleotides outside the gene matches: 3. Here the CDR3 reads CSVEAGLAESYNEQFF. CDR3 DNA sequence: TGCAGCGTTGAAGCGGGACTAGCGGAATCCTACAATGAGCAGTTCTTC.

In this sample, this clonotype turned up many times. The CDR3 reads CASRSGSSYEQYF. The DNA for the CDR3 is TGCGCCAGCAGAAGCGGGAGTTCCTACGAGCAGTACTTC. The chain joins TRBV10-2 to TRBJ2-7; the match to TRBD2 covers 8 bases. Trimming took 6 bases from V and 1 from J; bases not matched to a gene: 2. The CDR3 is made up of 13 amino acids. Germline V CDR1 and CDR2: WSHSY, SAAADI.

A few counts support this clonotype. CDR3 DNA: TGTGCCAGCAGAGAAACAGGGTCCTCTGGGGCCAACGTCCTGACTTTC. Translating it yields CASRETGSSGANVLTF. This chain links TRBV6-1 with TRBJ2-6, with TRBD1 as a possible D gene (6 bases). V lost 6 bases and J lost 0, with 12 bases in between. Per germline, CDR1 MNHNS and CDR2 SASEGT. The CDR3 spans 16 residues.

This clonotype showed up just a few times. This chain joins TRBV29-1 and TRBJ2-7, with D tentatively TRBD1 (6 bases). The germline V gene encodes CDR1 SQVTM and CDR2 ANQGSEA. The CDR3 length is 13 residues. Trimming cost V 7 bases and J 3 bases, with 16 bases left between them. CDR3 DNA: TGCAGCGGAGAAACAGGGTCAAACTACGAGCAGTACTTC. It translates to CSGETGSNYEQYF.

The V gene is TRBV7-6, the J gene TRBJ2-7, with a possible D match to TRBD1 (6 bases). The CDR3 is 13 residues long. The germline CDR1 and CDR2 sequences are SGHVS and FNYEAQ. The V end was cut by 3 bases, the J end by 5 bases, with 11 bases between. The CDR3 region is CASSLRGFHEQYF. The DNA of the CDR3 is TGTGCCAGCAGCTTGAGGGGGTTCCACGAGCAGTACTTC.

The gene calls are TRBV4-1 and TRBJ1-5; D not certain. V lost 3 bases, J lost 7 bases, and 25 bases lay in between. The CDR3 covers 18 residues. Germline CDR1 reads MGHRA; CDR2 reads YSYEKL. The chain's CDR3 is CASSHQYSDGTNRQPQHF. In DNA form, the CDR3 reads TGCGCCAGCAGCCACCAATATTCAGACGGTACTAATAGGCAGCCCCAGCATTTT.

This clonotype was found a few times. V gene TRBV7-9 combines with J gene TRBJ2-1, with 12 bases that match TRBD1. CDR1 and CDR2 from the germline V gene are SEHNR and FQNEAQ (reference sequence). CDR3 length: 16 amino acids. The trim removed 5 bases at V and 7 bases at J, leaving 9 bases unmatched. The CDR3 region has the DNA TGTGCCAGCAGCCCTGTGTGGGACAGGGGGCTAAATGAGCAGTTCTTC. It translates to CASSPVWDRGLNEQFF.

At least ten counts were recorded for this clonotype. The CDR3 DNA follows: TGCAGCGTTGGGTGGCGGAACAAAAACCCGGCGGAGACCCAGTACTTC. It is translated as CSVGWRNKNPAETQYF. The V gene is TRBV29-1, the J gene TRBJ2-5; D uncertain. The V gene's germline CDR1 is SQVTM and CDR2 ANQGSEA. V was shortened by 4 bases and J by 5 bases, with 23 bases between the two germline ends. CDR3 length: 16 amino acids.

This clonotype was found a few times. The chain couples TRBV14 to TRBJ1-6, with D hard to call. The CDR3 sequence is 14 residues long. The germline V and J ends were trimmed by 3 bases and 0 bases, with 3 bases remaining between them. Germline lookup yields CDR1 SGHDN and CDR2 FVKESK. The chain's CDR3 is CASSQNSYNSPLHF. Here the CDR3 DNA reads TGTGCCAGCAGCCAGAACTCCTATAATTCACCCCTCCACTTT.

This clonotype was seen only a few times. V usage is TRBV11-2 and J usage is TRBJ2-2, with 8 bases that match TRBD1. J was trimmed by 4 bases and V by 5 bases; bases with no gene match: 15. CDR3 length equals 18 residues. Germline V gene sequence: CDR1 SGHAT, CDR2 FQNNGV. DNA of the CDR3: TGTGCCAGCAGCAAAGGGACAGGTACCGGAGCCCTCACCGGGGAGCTGTTTTTT. Translation: CASSKGTGTGALTGELFF.

The sample holds a few counts of this clonotype. The chain is built from TRBV7-2 and TRBJ2-3, with TRBD2 matching over 13 bases. Germline assignment: CDR1 SGHTA and CDR2 FQGNSA. The J segment lost 4 bases and the V segment lost 2 bases, leaving 0 bases of the junction unmatched. CDR3 length: 15 amino acids. The CDR3: CASSLTSGRADTQYF. In nucleotides, the CDR3 is TGTGCCAGCAGCTTAACTAGCGGGAGGGCAGATACGCAGTATTTT. Based on the CDR3 plus reference TRBV7-2 and TRBJ2-3, the full variable domain is GAGVSQSPSNKVTEKGKDVELRCDPISGHTALYWYRQSLGQGLEFLIYFQGNSAPDKSGLPSDRFSAERTGGSVSTLTIQRTQQEDSAVYLCASSLTSGRADTQYFGPGTRLTVL.

The V gene is TRBV5-5, the J gene TRBJ2-1; 9 bases agree with TRBD2. CDR1 and CDR2 from the germline V gene are SGHKS and YYEKEE (reference sequence). After removal of 0 bases from V and 1 base from J, the junction contained 2 bases not matched to a gene. The CDR3 contains 16 residues. The CDR3: CASSLEAGGSYNEQFF. For the CDR3, the DNA is TGTGCCAGCAGCTTGGAGGCGGGAGGGTCCTACAATGAGCAGTTCTTC.

Only a few counts were recorded for this clonotype. The J gene is TRBJ2-1, the V gene TRBV3-1, with D hard to call. The CDR3 sequence is 12 residues long. V was shortened by 3 bases and J by 9 bases, with 9 bases between the two germline ends. Germline V gives CDR1 LGHDT, CDR2 YNNKEL (reference sequence). CDR3 region: CASSQLVGEQFF. In nucleotides, the CDR3 is TGTGCCAGCAGCCAGCTAGTCGGTGAGCAGTTCTTC.

V gene TRBV4-3 combines with J gene TRBJ2-4, with D perhaps matching TRBD1 (5 bases). This CDR3 region has 14 residues. V shed 0 bases and J shed 7 bases, with 10 bases lying between them. Looked up from germline, CDR1 is LGHNA and CDR2 is YSLEER. The CDR3 spells CASSQEQGLNIQYF. CDR3 bases: TGCGCCAGCAGCCAAGAGCAGGGATTGAACATTCAGTACTTC.

This clonotype was seen repeatedly, ten times or more. The genes are TRBV20-1 and TRBJ2-1, with D perhaps TRBD1 (6 bases). V dropped 1 base and J dropped 6 bases, with 19 bases sitting between them. CDR3 size: 16 residues. The V gene's germline CDR1 is DFQATT and CDR2 SNEGSKA (reference sequence). The CDR3 reads CSARGGMAGARNEQFF. In nucleotides, the CDR3 is TGCAGTGCTAGAGGGGGTATGGCAGGGGCGCGCAATGAGCAGTTCTTC.

This rearrangement joins TRBV4-2 to TRBJ2-7; TRBD1 might be the D (6 bases). V lost 3 bases, J lost 2 bases, and 14 bases lay in between. The CDR3 sequence is 15 residues long. Germline CDR1 is LGHNA and CDR2 is YNFKEQ. The CDR3 loop reads CASSQRRDTTYEQYF. DNA of the CDR3: TGTGCCAGCAGCCAGCGCCGGGACACAACCTACGAGCAGTACTTC.

This clonotype was found a few times. J is TRBJ1-1 and V is TRBV7-9; weak D call: TRBD1 (6 bases). Germline CDR1 and CDR2: SEHNR and FQNEAQ (reference sequence). Trimming removed 5 bases at V and 6 bases at J, with 10 bases between. The CDR3 is made up of 12 amino acids. CDR3 residues: CASSRGQSEAFF. The CDR3 DNA is TGTGCCAGCAGCCGAGGACAGTCTGAAGCTTTCTTT.

In its sample, this clonotype was seen a few times. One junction end disagrees with the germline gene, perhaps due to a read error. This sequence joins TRBV7-2 and TRBJ2-1; unclear D gene. Looked up from germline, CDR1 is SGHTA and CDR2 is FQGNSA. The CDR3 spans 12 residues. For the CDR3, the DNA is TGTGCCAGCAGCATAGCTAGAAATGAGCAGTTCTTC. This gives the protein CASSIARNEQFF. The full variable domain, with the rest looked up from reference TRBV7-2 and TRBJ2-1, is GAGVSQSPSNKVTEKGKDVELRCDPISGHTALYWYRQSLGQGLEFLIYFQGNSAPDKSGLPSDRFSAERTGGSVSTLTIQRTQQEDSAVYLCASSIARNEQFFGPGTRLTVL.